What follows are 31 T cell receptor beta chains derived from one specimen sequenced in a study of human T cells and chemical hapten exposure. Time point reported: patch test 2, 6 weeks after DPC sensitization. Treatment indicated: therapeutic diphenylcyclopropenone sensitization with weekly scalp DPC. MiXCR, run by TCRdb on the RACE reads, gives a single entry per CDR3 protein. The data hold a few hundred thousand distinct CDR3 sequences, with about 6% observed a single time. Sequenced here: whole blood, sampled in connection with sensitization to the hapten diphenylcyclopropenone (DPC). The receptors shown here come from a woman younger than 35 with alopecia areata. Some clones in this sample may be carry-over from other donors' samples.

This clonotype has more than one count but fewer than ten. V usage is TRBV7-2 and J usage is TRBJ2-1; no reliable D call. Deletions cut 5 bases from V and 0 bases from J, with 11 bases between. There are 15 residues in the CDR3. Germline-derived CDR1 and CDR2 are SGHTA and FQGNSA. Here the CDR3 reads CASSVETLSYNEQFF. The DNA of the CDR3 is TGTGCCAGCAGCGTCGAAACGCTCTCCTACAATGAGCAGTTCTTC. Complete variable domain (other parts from reference TRBV7-2 and TRBJ2-1): GAGVSQSPSNKVTEKGKDVELRCDPISGHTALYWYRQSLGQGLEFLIYFQGNSAPDKSGLPSDRFSAERTGGSVSTLTIQRTQQEDSAVYLCASSVETLSYNEQFFGPGTRLTVL.

This clonotype was picked up many times. V and J are TRBV12-3 or TRBV12-4 and TRBJ2-7; 7 bases line up with TRBD1. There are 13 residues in the CDR3. Germline trimming cut 5 bases from V and 2 bases from J; bases unmatched to any gene: 3. The CDR3 loop is CASSRGTAYEQYF. The DNA of the CDR3 is TGTGCCAGCAGTAGAGGGACAGCCTACGAGCAGTACTTC.

This clonotype was seen many times. V usage is TRBV29-1 and J usage is TRBJ1-2, with D perhaps matching TRBD1 (6 bases). CDR1 is SQVTM, CDR2 ANQGSEA, per germline. The CDR3 runs to 12 residues. Between the trimmed V and J ends, which lost 2 bases and 9 bases, there was a span of 13 bases. CDR3 residues: CSVERGAPRYTF. CDR3 sequence (DNA): TGCAGCGTTGAAAGGGGGGCCCCTCGCTACACCTTC.

This clonotype was picked up many times. This chain joins TRBV2 and TRBJ1-2; D call uncertain. CDR3 length: 11 residues. V was pared by 4 bases and J by 4 bases, with 4 bases between. Germline V gives CDR1 SNHLY, CDR2 FYNNEI. The CDR3 here is CASSVTYGYTF. The CDR3 DNA reads as TGTGCCAGCAGTGTAACCTATGGCTACACCTTC.

This chain connects TRBV4-2 to TRBJ2-3; 7 nucleotides line up with TRBD2. CDR1 is LGHNA and CDR2 is YNFKEQ in the germline V gene. The CDR3 has 15 residues. The ends lost 0 bases at V and 5 bases at J; junction bases unmatched: 5. This chain's CDR3 is CASSQESGARDTQYF. The CDR3 DNA follows: TGTGCCAGCAGCCAAGAAAGCGGGGCGAGAGATACGCAGTATTTT.

There are many counts of this clonotype. V is TRBV7-2 and J is TRBJ1-1; D not resolved. CDR1 SGHTA and CDR2 FQGNSA come from the germline V gene. This CDR3 has 15 residues. Trimming stripped 6 bases from V and 2 bases from J, with 16 bases between. The CDR3 loop is CASSPLPGLNTEAFF. The CDR3 DNA sequence: TGTGCCAGCAGTCCCTTGCCGGGTCTTAACACTGAAGCTTTCTTT.

Only a few counts were recorded for this clonotype. The CDR3: CASKSGTGGVDEQYF. CDR3 bases: TGTGCCAGCAAATCCGGGACAGGGGGAGTCGACGAGCAGTACTTC. V is TRBV6-5 and J is TRBJ2-7; 11 positions match TRBD1. The V gene's germline CDR1 is MNHEY and CDR2 SVGAGI. The CDR3 has 15 residues. V shed 7 bases, J shed 5 bases, and the junction held 10 bases outside the gene matches.

This clonotype showed up many times. This chain uses TRBV20-1 with TRBJ1-6; tentatively, D is TRBD1 (6 bases). Germline V CDR1 and CDR2: DFQATT, SNEGSKA (reference sequence). V lost 3 bases, J lost 5 bases, and 11 bases lay in between. The length of the CDR3 is 14 residues. CDR3 nucleotides: TGCAGTGCTAGTCCGCCAGGGGATAATTCACCCCTCCACTTT. It translates to CSASPPGDNSPLHF.

This clonotype has ten or more counts. Here the CDR3 DNA reads TGTGCCAGCAGTGCCTTAATGGGAAACACTGAAGCTTTCTTT. Protein: CASSALMGNTEAFF. The J gene is TRBJ1-1, the V gene TRBV27; D not certain. This CDR3 region has 14 residues. V lost 5 bases to trimming and J lost 2 bases, with 12 bases between them. The V gene's germline CDR1 is MNHEY and CDR2 SMNVEV (reference sequence).

The table lists this clonotype with many counts. This sequence joins TRBV25-1 and TRBJ1-2; D unresolved. This CDR3 has 14 residues. Germline V gene sequence: CDR1 MGHDK, CDR2 SYGVNS. Between the trimmed V and J ends, which lost 0 bases and 7 bases, there was a span of 12 bases. This CDR3 reads CASSEYYKASGYTF. For the CDR3, the DNA is TGTGCCAGCAGTGAATACTACAAAGCCTCTGGCTACACCTTC.

In this sample, this clonotype turned up many times. V is TRBV12-3 or TRBV12-4 and J is TRBJ2-2; D might be TRBD1 (5 bases). The CDR3 has 15 amino acids. V lost 7 bases, J lost 1 base, and 13 bases lay in between. CDR3: CASTPWGRNTGELFF. The CDR3 coding sequence is TGTGCCAGCACCCCCTGGGGCAGGAACACCGGGGAGCTGTTTTTT.

V usage is TRBV12-3 or TRBV12-4 and J usage is TRBJ2-7, with no clear D. V was trimmed by 2 bases and J by 7 bases, leaving 9 bases between them. This CDR3 contains 12 residues. In DNA form, the CDR3 reads TGTGCCAGCAGTTTAAATCTGGATGAGCAGTACTTC. The encoded protein is CASSLNLDEQYF.

The chain combines TRBV4-2 with TRBJ1-2; possibly TRBD1 for D (6 bases). The CDR3 is 16 residues long. Per germline, CDR1 LGHNA and CDR2 YNFKEQ. V was clipped by 1 base and J by 4 bases, with 16 bases between them. CDR3 DNA: TGTGCCAGCAGCCAAGTCGCAGGGGAGAGGAGCTATGGCTACACCTTC. Its translation is CASSQVAGERSYGYTF.

A few counts support this clonotype. The J gene is TRBJ1-1, the V gene TRBV7-9; D not resolved. This CDR3 contains 13 residues. The ends were cut back, 5 bases at V and 0 bases at J, with 7 bases in the middle. The germline CDR1 and CDR2 sequences are SEHNR and FQNEAQ (reference sequence). The CDR3 nucleotides are TGTGCCAGCAGCACTTTCATGAACACTGAAGCTTTCTTT. This codes for CASSTFMNTEAFF. Together with reference TRBV7-9 and TRBJ1-1, the CDR3 gives the full variable domain: DTGVSQNPRHKITKRGQNVTFRCDPISEHNRLYWYRQTLGQGPEFLTYFQNEAQLEKSRLLSDRFSAERPKGSFSTLEIQRTEQGDSAMYLCASSTFMNTEAFFGQGTRLTVV.

The table lists this clonotype with many counts. V is TRBV14 and J is TRBJ1-2, with D perhaps matching TRBD1 (5 bases). This CDR3 comprises 13 residues. Looked up from germline, CDR1 is SGHDN and CDR2 is FVKESK. Trimming took 4 bases from V and 4 from J, leaving 10 bases between them. Written as DNA, the CDR3 is TGTGCCAGCAGCCCACAAAGGGGCTATGGCTACACCTTC. Translation gives CASSPQRGYGYTF.

This clonotype has just a few counts. The CDR3 region has the DNA TGTGCCAGCAAATTGGACAGTTTGAACACTGAAGCTTTCTTT. Protein: CASKLDSLNTEAFF. The chain is built from TRBV7-3 and TRBJ1-1; perhaps TRBD1 as D (6 bases). CDR1 is SGHTA, CDR2 FQGTGA, per germline. The germline V and J ends were trimmed by 7 bases and 0 bases, with 12 bases remaining between them. The CDR3 covers 14 residues.

The CDR3 sequence: CASKGTGTANSPLHF. The CDR3, as DNA: TGTGCCAGCAAAGGGACGGGGACGGCTAATTCACCCCTCCACTTT. The chain couples TRBV2 to TRBJ1-6, with a weak D call TRBD1 (5 bases). This CDR3 has 15 amino acids. Germline V gene lookup returns CDR1 SNHLY and CDR2 FYNNEI. The V end lost 7 bases, the J end lost 6 bases, and 16 bases lay between the germline ends.

This clonotype was seen repeatedly, ten times or more. The chain links TRBV11-2 to TRBJ2-5; perhaps TRBD1 as D (6 bases). Per the germline V gene, CDR1 is SGHAT and CDR2 is FQNNGV. The CDR3 extends over 17 amino acids. V lost 1 base and J 1 base, leaving 16 bases between the germline ends. The CDR3 DNA sequence: TGTGCCAGCAGCTTAGGCAGGGGCCGGACGCGCCAAGAGACCCAGTACTTC. Amino acids: CASSLGRGRTRQETQYF.

In this sample, this clonotype turned up many times. The rearrangement joins TRBV5-5 to TRBJ1-6, with a weak D call TRBD1 (6 bases). CDR3 length equals 16 residues. Per the germline V gene, CDR1 is SGHKS and CDR2 is YYEKEE (reference sequence). Trimming removed 0 bases at V and 8 bases at J, with 15 bases between. The CDR3 coding sequence is TGTGCCAGCAGCTTGGAGGGGGGCAAGATGCATTCACCCCTCCACTTT. This codes for CASSLEGGKMHSPLHF.

This clonotype appeared a few times. The chain recombines TRBV12-3 or TRBV12-4 with TRBJ2-5, with 8 bases matching TRBD1. With V trimmed by 5 bases and J by 2 bases, 10 bases remained unmatched. This CDR3 contains 16 residues. CDR3 region: CASSAWQGAAQETQYF. The CDR3 DNA follows: TGTGCCAGCAGTGCATGGCAGGGGGCAGCTCAAGAGACCCAGTACTTC.

V and J are TRBV4-3 and TRBJ2-1; 7 nucleotides line up with TRBD2. CDR1 LGHNA and CDR2 YSLEER come from the germline V gene. CDR3 length equals 16 residues. The trim removed 0 bases at V and 1 base at J, leaving 3 bases unmatched. The CDR3 loop is CASSQDLRGSYNEQFF. DNA of the CDR3: TGCGCCAGCAGCCAAGATTTGCGGGGGTCCTACAATGAGCAGTTCTTC.

The chain has TRBV7-9 and TRBJ1-5; tentative D call: TRBD1 (5 bases). V was cut by 5 bases and J by 1 base, with 9 bases left in between. This CDR3 is built from 14 residues. CDR1 is SEHNR, CDR2 FQNEAQ, per germline (reference sequence). The chain's CDR3 is CASSVGRSNQPQHF. The CDR3 coding sequence is TGTGCCAGCAGCGTGGGACGGAGCAATCAGCCCCAGCATTTT.

The J gene is TRBJ2-2, the V gene TRBV29-1; 9 positions agree with TRBD2. CDR3 size: 14 residues. V shed 6 bases and J 7 bases; nucleotides not matched to a gene: 9. Looked up from germline, CDR1 is SQVTM and CDR2 is ANQGSEA. CDR3: CSVASGGQVGELFF. CDR3 coding DNA: TGCAGCGTGGCCAGCGGGGGGCAAGTCGGGGAGCTGTTTTTT.

This clonotype was detected many times. The rearrangement joins TRBV4-3 to TRBJ1-6; D not certain. The length of the CDR3 is 15 residues. Trimming pared 1 base from V and 13 bases from J, leaving 17 bases between. Germline CDR1 reads LGHNA; CDR2 reads YSLEER. CDR3 residues: CASSQGAGSKEPLHF. In DNA form, the CDR3 reads TGCGCCAGCAGCCAAGGAGCCGGGTCAAAGGAGCCCCTCCACTTT.

This clonotype was observed a handful of times. This rearrangement joins TRBV9 to TRBJ1-1; 7 bases align to TRBD1. V lost 0 bases and J lost 5; bases outside the gene matches: 7. Germline V lookup: CDR1 SGDLS, CDR2 YYNGEE. CDR3 length: 15 residues. The chain's CDR3 is CASSVDPRGGTEAFF. Written as DNA, the CDR3 is TGTGCCAGCAGCGTAGATCCCAGGGGGGGGACTGAAGCTTTCTTT.

This clonotype was seen repeatedly, ten times or more. The chain carries TRBV5-1 and TRBJ2-3; no reliable D call. The CDR3 runs 15 residues. The germline V gene encodes CDR1 SGHRS and CDR2 YFSETQ. V dropped 0 bases and J dropped 5 bases, with 13 bases sitting between them. The CDR3 loop reads CASSLASIGGDTQYF. The DNA for the CDR3 is TGCGCCAGCAGCTTGGCTAGTATTGGTGGAGATACGCAGTATTTT.

This clonotype was observed a few times. The chain combines TRBV20-1 with TRBJ2-3, with 8 positions matching TRBD1. The CDR3 sequence is 16 residues long. Germline V CDR1 and CDR2: DFQATT, SNEGSKA (reference sequence). Trimming took 1 base from V and 2 from J; bases not matched to a gene: 8. For the CDR3, the DNA is TGCAGTGCTAGAGTGGCCGGGACAGGATTCACAGATACGCAGTATTTT. This gives the protein CSARVAGTGFTDTQYF.

The chain has TRBV24-1 and TRBJ2-5; D is perhaps TRBD2 (6 bases). Germline CDR1 KGHDR, CDR2 SFDVKD. Trimming pared 7 bases from V and 2 bases from J, leaving 16 bases between. The CDR3 extends over 15 amino acids. The CDR3 loop is CATSAAGTLQETQYF. The CDR3 coding sequence is TGTGCCACCAGCGCCGCAGGGACTCTTCAAGAGACCCAGTACTTC.

Ten or more counts support this clonotype. The chain uses TRBV20-1 and TRBJ2-3; no reliable D call. Looked up from germline, CDR1 is DFQATT and CDR2 is SNEGSKA (reference sequence). V was pared by 6 bases and J by 0 bases, with 10 bases between. The CDR3 has 13 residues. DNA for the CDR3: TGCAGTGCCACCTCCCCTAGCACAGATACGCAGTATTTT. Protein: CSATSPSTDTQYF.

This clonotype has only a few counts. This chain uses TRBV27 with TRBJ1-6; D gene uncertain. The CDR3 is 17 amino acids. Looked up from germline, CDR1 is MNHEY and CDR2 is SMNVEV (reference sequence). The germline V and J ends were trimmed by 5 bases and 0 bases, with 14 bases remaining between them. In nucleotides, the CDR3 is TGTGCCAGCAGTCCCCAGACCCGCAGCTCCTATAATTCACCCCTCCACTTT. It codes for CASSPQTRSSYNSPLHF.

In its sample, this clonotype was seen many times. The rearrangement uses TRBV12-3 or TRBV12-4 and TRBJ1-3; 8 bases match TRBD1. The CDR3 runs 15 residues. J gave up 6 bases and V 8 bases, and 12 bases lay outside the gene matches. CDR3 sequence (DNA): TGTGCCAGCGGGGTCTCAGGACAGGGAGCAAACACCATATATTTT. This encodes CASGVSGQGANTIYF.